These T cell receptor beta chains were read from a single sample in a study of response to subunit inactivated influenza vaccine. Via MiXCR, TCRdb re-called the RT-PCR reads, giving one row per CDR3 protein. The data contain 450,000 to 600,000 distinct CDR3 sequences, around 7.9% of them singletons. The specimen was PBMCs from blood, collected about 24 months after vaccination. The origin of the receptors is a man aged 50 to 69 who received an inactivated influenza vaccine. CDR3s include the opening cysteine and the closing phenylalanine or tryptophan.

V gene,J gene,CDR3 protein
TRBV28,TRBJ2-2,CASSPSRGYTGELFF
TRBV4-3,TRBJ2-3,CASSGDRRASTDTQYF
TRBV12-3/TRBV12-4,TRBJ2-1,CASSPGTSTGPHEQFF
TRBV5-1,TRBJ2-2,CASSPGQSTNTGELFF
TRBV7-6,TRBJ1-1,CASSLEVGEGSTEAFF
TRBV7-7,TRBJ2-1,CASSPGTGTGLNEQFF
TRBV7-9,TRBJ2-1,CASSLVLGSKYNEQFF
TRBV7-9,TRBJ2-1,CASSFSGSGEQFF
TRBV12-3/TRBV12-4,TRBJ2-3,CASSLPTSGSSDTQYF
TRBV29-1,TRBJ2-1,CSVRWQPSYNEQFF
TRBV20-1,TRBJ2-7,CSARDLGRGSYYEQYF
TRBV4-2,TRBJ2-4,CASSQRNIQYF
TRBV6-2/TRBV6-3,TRBJ2-5,CASTVKGRETQYF
TRBV6-2/TRBV6-3,TRBJ1-1,CASSLRWTANMNTEAFF
TRBV4-1,TRBJ1-1,CASSQLPGQTEAFF
TRBV10-3,TRBJ1-2,CAISEWRNYGYTF
TRBV29-1,TRBJ2-3,CSVEGGDTQYF
TRBV10-3,TRBJ2-3,CAAWDPASTDTQYF
TRBV6-1,TRBJ1-5,CASSTDSYSNQPQHF
TRBV3-1,TRBJ1-4,CASSNTGEGEKLFF
TRBV24-1,TRBJ2-1,CATSAPQPGLAGAEQFF
TRBV7-2,TRBJ1-4,CASSYWTGGGEKLFF
TRBV2,TRBJ2-7,CASSEGSDYEQYF
TRBV7-2,TRBJ1-6,CASSPLTDNSPLHF
TRBV20-1,TRBJ2-3,CSADGPLGDTQYF
TRBV6-1,TRBJ1-1,CASRLSPGGEEAFF
TRBV2,TRBJ2-3,CASSEAILDTQYF
TRBV6-5,TRBJ1-2,CASSYGLPDREIGYGYTF